This is a list of T cell receptor beta chains from one sample in a study of T cell repertoires in cytomegalovirus infection. One entry per CDR3 protein, called by TCRdb with MiXCR from the reads. The sample yields some 270,000 distinct CDR3 sequences, 20% to 25% seen once. No antigens are known for them. The sequencing here drew on cultured PBMCs, taken from culture after CMV antigen stimulation. Receptors originate from a human donor in good health (CMV status not recorded). Some clones in this sample may be carry-over from other donors' samples. Each CDR3 is given without its conserved first and last residue. The order of the fields is V gene, D gene, CDR3 protein. A D gene is named only where the DNA matches it firmly.

>TRBV29-1|-
SGGGRTGALTDTQY
>TRBV7-9|TRBD2
ASSPTTSGTSDYEQY
>TRBV15|TRBD1
ATSRARDSYNEQF
>TRBV7-2|-
ASSSRDEQF
>TRBV6-2/TRBV6-3|TRBD2
ASSFSTGTSGNEQF
>TRBV28|-
ASLQVNYGYT
>TRBV7-2|-
ASSPTGINTEAF
>TRBV7-8|-
ASSLGHLKRGGYT
>TRBV2|-
ASMLARYQETQY
>TRBV30|TRBD1
AWSAKGASEKLF
>TRBV12-3/TRBV12-4|-
ASTGTNWGEKLF
>TRBV5-8|TRBD2
ASSSGTSGGRPYNEQF
>TRBV27|-
ASSLVGRGNIQY
>TRBV12-3/TRBV12-4|-
ASSLDHEQY
>TRBV18|-
ASSPRGETQY
>TRBV4-1|-
ASSQDLSSYSNQPQH
>TRBV4-1|TRBD1
ASSQVDRGHEQF
>TRBV11-1|TRBD2
ASSLRREGRNEQF
>TRBV7-9|-
ASSWLDEQF
>TRBV7-6|TRBD2
ASGRTGLAGEETQY
>TRBV27|TRBD2
ASSLLAGKSYEQY
>TRBV12-3/TRBV12-4|-
ASSSSGRDTEAF